This T cell receptor (beta chain) is from a study of T cell responses to AZD1222 COVID-19 vaccine. Study information: Doses given second, at about 4 or about 12 weeks, were pooled. General observations from the study: Repertoire sampling occurred only after the peak T cell response. Within unmutated variant regions lay the reported targets of nearly half of spike-specific TCRs. Clonal diversity was possibly underestimated; the donors were predominantly white British and more often female.

The data were produced by immunoSEQ multiplex PCR, yet TCRdb's version contains in-frame clones alone and is incomplete. The table records roughly 83,000 clones, around 88% of them present only once. Note on this clone: Its target is not known.

Germline CDR1 is LGHDT and CDR2 is YNNKEL (reference sequence). This CDR3 region has 17 residues. V shed 0 bases and J 0 bases; nucleotides not matched to a gene: 5. This receptor was identified in an adult in good health. This material consisted of peripheral blood, taken on day 0 of AZD1222 vaccination. The chain combines TRBV3-1 (or the pseudogene TRBV3-2) with TRBJ2-1; 7 nucleotides align to TRBD2. CDR3 loop: CASSQDTASGSYNEQFF. The CDR3 DNA follows: TGTGCCAGCAGCCAAGATACGGCTAGCGGCTCCTACAATGAGCAGTTCTTC.